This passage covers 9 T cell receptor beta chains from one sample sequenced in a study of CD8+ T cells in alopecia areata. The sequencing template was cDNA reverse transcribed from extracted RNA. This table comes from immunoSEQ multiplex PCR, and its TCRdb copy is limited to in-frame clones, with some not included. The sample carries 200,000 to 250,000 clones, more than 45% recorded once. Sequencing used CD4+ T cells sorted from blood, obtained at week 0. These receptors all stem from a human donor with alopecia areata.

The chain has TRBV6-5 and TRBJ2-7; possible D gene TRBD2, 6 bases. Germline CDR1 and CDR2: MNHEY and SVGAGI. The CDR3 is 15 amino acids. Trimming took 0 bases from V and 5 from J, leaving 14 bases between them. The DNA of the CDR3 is TGTGCCAGCAGTTACTCGATGGGGGGAGGCCACGAGCAGTACTTC. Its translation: CASSYSMGGGHEQYF.

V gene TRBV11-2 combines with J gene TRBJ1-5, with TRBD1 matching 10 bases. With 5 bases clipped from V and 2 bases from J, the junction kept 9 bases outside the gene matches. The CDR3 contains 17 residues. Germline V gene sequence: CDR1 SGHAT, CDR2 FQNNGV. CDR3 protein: CASSALRGTGGNQPQHF. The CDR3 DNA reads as TGTGCCAGCAGCGCTCTTAGGGGGACAGGGGGCAATCAGCCCCAGCATTTT.

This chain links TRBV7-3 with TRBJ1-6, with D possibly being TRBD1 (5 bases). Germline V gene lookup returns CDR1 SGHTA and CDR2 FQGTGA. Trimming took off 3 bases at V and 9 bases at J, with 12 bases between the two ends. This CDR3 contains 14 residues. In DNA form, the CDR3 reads TGTGCCAGCAGCTTCGGTGGGGGTGGTTCACCCCTCCACTTT. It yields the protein CASSFGGGGSPLHF.

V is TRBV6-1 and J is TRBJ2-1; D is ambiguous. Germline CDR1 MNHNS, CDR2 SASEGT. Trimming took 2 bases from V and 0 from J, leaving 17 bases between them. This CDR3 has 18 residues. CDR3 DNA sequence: TGTGCCAGCAGTGAATATTGGATAGCAACCTCCTCCTACAATGAGCAGTTCTTC. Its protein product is CASSEYWIATSSYNEQFF.

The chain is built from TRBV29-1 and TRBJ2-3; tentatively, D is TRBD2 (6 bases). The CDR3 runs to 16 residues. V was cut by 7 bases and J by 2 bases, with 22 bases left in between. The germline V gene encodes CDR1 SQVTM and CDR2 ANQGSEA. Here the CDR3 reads CSGDGGKGVFTDTQYF. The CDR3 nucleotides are TGCAGCGGAGACGGGGGAAAGGGTGTATTCACAGATACGCAGTATTTT.

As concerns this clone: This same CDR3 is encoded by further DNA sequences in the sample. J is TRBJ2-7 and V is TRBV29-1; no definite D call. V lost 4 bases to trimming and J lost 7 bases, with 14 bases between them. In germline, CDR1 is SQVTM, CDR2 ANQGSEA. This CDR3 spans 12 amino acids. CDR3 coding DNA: TGCAGCGTTGTGGACCGGGTTGATGAGCAGTACTTC. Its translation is CSVVDRVDEQYF.

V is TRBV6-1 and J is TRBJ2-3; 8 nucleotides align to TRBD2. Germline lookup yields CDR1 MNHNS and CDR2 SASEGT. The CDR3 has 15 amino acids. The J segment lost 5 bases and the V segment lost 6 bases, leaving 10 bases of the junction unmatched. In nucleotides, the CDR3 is TGTGCCAGCAGCAGAATAGCGGGGTCGGGAGATACGCAGTATTTT. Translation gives CASSRIAGSGDTQYF.

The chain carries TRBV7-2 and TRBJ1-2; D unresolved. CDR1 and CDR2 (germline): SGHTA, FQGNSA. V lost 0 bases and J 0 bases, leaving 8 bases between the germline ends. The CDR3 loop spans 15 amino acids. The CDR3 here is CASSLAAGANYGYTF. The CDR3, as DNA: TGTGCCAGCAGCTTAGCGGCAGGAGCTAACTATGGCTACACCTTC. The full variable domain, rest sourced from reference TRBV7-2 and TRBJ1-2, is GAGVSQSPSNKVTEKGKDVELRCDPISGHTALYWYRQSLGQGLEFLIYFQGNSAPDKSGLPSDRFSAERTGGSVSTLTIQRTQQEDSAVYLCASSLAAGANYGYTFGSGTRLTVV.

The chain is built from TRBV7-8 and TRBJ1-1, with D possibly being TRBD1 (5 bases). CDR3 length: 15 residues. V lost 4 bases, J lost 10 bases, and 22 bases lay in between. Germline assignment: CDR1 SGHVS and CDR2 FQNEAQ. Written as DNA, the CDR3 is TGTGCCAGCAGCTCGAATCGGGCTCCCGGGGGGGGAGCTTTCTTT. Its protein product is CASSSNRAPGGGAFF.